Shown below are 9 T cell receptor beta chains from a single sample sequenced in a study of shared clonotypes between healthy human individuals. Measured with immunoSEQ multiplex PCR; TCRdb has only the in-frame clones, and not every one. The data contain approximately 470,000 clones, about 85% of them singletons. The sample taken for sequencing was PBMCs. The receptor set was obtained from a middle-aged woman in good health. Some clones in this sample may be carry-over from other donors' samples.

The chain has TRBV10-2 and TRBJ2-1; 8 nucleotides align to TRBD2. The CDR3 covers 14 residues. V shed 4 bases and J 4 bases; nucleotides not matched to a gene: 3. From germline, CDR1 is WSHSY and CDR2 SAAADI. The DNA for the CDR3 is TGCGCCAGCAGTGTCGGGAGGGAGTACAATGAGCAGTTCTTC. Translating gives CASSVGREYNEQFF.

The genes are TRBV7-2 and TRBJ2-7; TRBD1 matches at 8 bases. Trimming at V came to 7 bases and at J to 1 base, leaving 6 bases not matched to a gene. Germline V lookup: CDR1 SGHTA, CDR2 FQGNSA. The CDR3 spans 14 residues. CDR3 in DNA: TGTGCCAGCACCAGGCAGGGGGCATCCTACGAGCAGTACTTC. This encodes CASTRQGASYEQYF.

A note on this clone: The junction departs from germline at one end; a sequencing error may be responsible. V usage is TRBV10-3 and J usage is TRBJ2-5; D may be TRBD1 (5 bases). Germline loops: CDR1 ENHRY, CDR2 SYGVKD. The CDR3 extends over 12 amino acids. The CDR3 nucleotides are TGTGCCAGCAGTCCAGGGCAAGAGACCCAGTACTTC. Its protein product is CASSPGQETQYF.

The CDR3 region has the DNA TGTGCCAGCAGTCTCAGCACCTCTGGGGCCAACGTCCTGACTTTC. This codes for CASSLSTSGANVLTF. The chain has TRBV28 and TRBJ2-6; no firm D call. CDR3 length: 15 amino acids. The V gene's germline CDR1 is MDHEN and CDR2 SYDVKM. V was trimmed by 5 bases and J by 0 bases, leaving 8 bases between them.

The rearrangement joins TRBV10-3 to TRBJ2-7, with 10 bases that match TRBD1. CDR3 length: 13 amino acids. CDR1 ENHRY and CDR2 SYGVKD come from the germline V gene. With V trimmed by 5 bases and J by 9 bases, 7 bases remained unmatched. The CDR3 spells CAISQRQGAVQYF. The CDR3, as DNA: TGTGCCATCAGTCAAAGACAGGGGGCAGTGCAGTACTTC.

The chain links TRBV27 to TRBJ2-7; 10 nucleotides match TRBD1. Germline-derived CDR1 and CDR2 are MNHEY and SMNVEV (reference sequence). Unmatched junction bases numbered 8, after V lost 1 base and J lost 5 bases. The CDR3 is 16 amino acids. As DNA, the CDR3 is TGTGCCAGCAGTTTATTGGCGGGACAGGGGATCAACGAGCAGTACTTC. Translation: CASSLLAGQGINEQYF.

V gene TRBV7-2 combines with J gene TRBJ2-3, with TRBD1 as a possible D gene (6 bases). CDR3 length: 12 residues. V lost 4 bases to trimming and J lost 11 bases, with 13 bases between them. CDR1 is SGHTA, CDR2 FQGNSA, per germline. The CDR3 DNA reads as TGTGCCAGCAGCTACACAGGGAAGGGGCAGTATTTT. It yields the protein CASSYTGKGQYF.

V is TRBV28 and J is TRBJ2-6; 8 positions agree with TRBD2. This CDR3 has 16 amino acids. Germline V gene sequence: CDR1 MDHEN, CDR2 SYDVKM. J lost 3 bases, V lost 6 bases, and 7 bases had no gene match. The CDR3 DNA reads TGTGCCAGCAGCTCGGCGGGGGGAGATGGGGCCAACGTCCTGACTTTC. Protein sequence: CASSSAGGDGANVLTF.

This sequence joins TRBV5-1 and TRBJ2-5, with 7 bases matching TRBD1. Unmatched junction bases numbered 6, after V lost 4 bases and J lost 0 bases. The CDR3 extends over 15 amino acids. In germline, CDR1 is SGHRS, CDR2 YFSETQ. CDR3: CASSLQGYYQETQYF. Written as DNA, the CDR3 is TGCGCCAGCAGCCTACAGGGGTATTACCAAGAGACCCAGTACTTC.